The 18 T cell receptor beta chains below come from one sample, sequenced in a study of cytomegalovirus exposure and HLA in healthy donors. The PCR had 60 Vbeta and 13 Jbeta primers. TCRdb keeps only in-frame clones here, not all; method: immunoSEQ multiplex PCR. The table shows 200,000 to 300,000 clones, with over 80% occurring only once. The sequencing input was PBMCs. The receptors stem from a woman in her forties in good health and CMV-seropositive.

A word on this clone: The junction departs from germline at one end; a sequencing error may be responsible. The sample has other DNA sequences that encode this CDR3 too. V gene TRBV13 combines with J gene TRBJ1-2; a weak D match, TRBD1 (5 bases). Germline assignment: CDR1 PRHDT and CDR2 FYEKMQ (reference sequence). The length of the CDR3 is 14 residues. The CDR3 sequence is CASSLGFGTDGYTF. In DNA, the CDR3 is TGTGCCAGCAGCCTAGGGTTCGGGACTGATGGCTACACCTTC.

This chain connects TRBV5-5 to TRBJ2-7, with D possibly being TRBD2 (5 bases). CDR3 size: 14 residues. Trimming cost V 6 bases and J 2 bases, with 15 bases left between them. Germline values: CDR1 SGHKS, CDR2 YYEKEE (reference sequence). The CDR3 DNA is TGTGCCAGCACCCTGGGAGAAAGAACCTACGAGCAGTACTTC. Amino acids: CASTLGERTYEQYF.

CDR3 loop: CASSVDPGQRYNEQFF. The CDR3 nucleotides are TGTGCCAGCAGCGTCGACCCGGGACAGAGATACAATGAGCAGTTCTTC. The chain carries TRBV9 and TRBJ2-1, with 7 nucleotides matching TRBD1. With 2 bases clipped from V and 4 bases from J, the junction kept 9 bases outside the gene matches. Germline CDR1 SGDLS, CDR2 YYNGEE. The CDR3 length is 16 residues.

The chain carries TRBV6-6 and TRBJ2-1; 8 positions match TRBD2. CDR1 and CDR2 (germline): MNHNY, SVGAGI (reference sequence). V lost 7 bases and J lost 3; bases outside the gene matches: 11. CDR3 length equals 16 residues. The CDR3 DNA follows: TGTGCCAGCACCACATTAGCGGGACGAAACTACAATGAGCAGTTCTTC. This translates into CASTTLAGRNYNEQFF.

This rearrangement joins TRBV30 to TRBJ2-1; weak D call: TRBD1 (7 bases). This CDR3 has 11 residues. The V gene lost 7 bases and the J gene lost 12 bases, with 16 bases spanning the gap. From germline, CDR1 is GTSNPN and CDR2 SVGIG (reference sequence). As DNA, the CDR3 is TGTGCCTCTTCTCAGGGGGGCGCGCAGTTCTTC. Translating it yields CASSQGGAQFF.

Only one count was recorded for this clone. The sample carries other DNA sequences with the same CDR3. The J gene is TRBJ1-2, the V gene TRBV30; D remains unclear. The length of the CDR3 is 14 residues. V lost 0 bases and J lost 2, with 10 bases in between. Germline loops: CDR1 GTSNPN, CDR2 SVGIG (reference sequence). The CDR3 is CAWSVLGRNYGYTF. In DNA, the CDR3 is TGTGCCTGGAGTGTACTAGGGCGGAACTATGGCTACACCTTC.

The rearrangement uses TRBV27 and TRBJ1-2; 8 nucleotides line up with TRBD1. The CDR3 length is 14 residues. The V gene's germline CDR1 is MNHEY and CDR2 SMNVEV (reference sequence). Trimming removed 4 bases from V and 5 bases from J; junction bases left unmatched: 6. The DNA of the CDR3 is TGTGCCAGCAGTTGGACAGGGAATGGGTATGGCTACACCTTC. It specifies CASSWTGNGYGYTF.

The chain has TRBV7-3 and TRBJ2-1, with a possible D match to TRBD1 (6 bases). Looked up from germline, CDR1 is SGHTA and CDR2 is FQGTGA. Trimming removed 4 bases from V and 7 bases from J, with 14 bases in between. The CDR3 is 14 residues long. CDR3 sequence: CASSSSRGRNEQFF. CDR3 in DNA: TGTGCCAGCAGCTCTTCCAGGGGTAGGAATGAGCAGTTCTTC. Using reference TRBV7-3 and TRBJ2-1 for the parts outside the CDR3, the full variable domain is GAGVSQTPSNKVTEKGKYVELRCDPISGHTALYWYRQSLGQGPEFLIYFQGTGAADDSGLPNDRFFAVRPEGSVSTLKIQRTERGDSAVYLCASSSSRGRNEQFFGPGTRLTVL.

The chain carries TRBV7-8 and TRBJ1-2; 7 bases map to TRBD1. CDR3 length: 13 residues. With 4 bases clipped from V and 3 bases from J, the junction kept 2 bases outside the gene matches. Germline assignment: CDR1 SGHVS and CDR2 FQNEAQ. The CDR3, as DNA: TGTGCCAGCAGCTATGACAGGGACTATGGCTACACCTTC. Its protein is CASSYDRDYGYTF.

The V call is TRBV23-1, the J call TRBJ1-2; no firm D call. TRBV23-1 is an ORF; its function is uncertain. The V gene lost 2 bases and the J gene lost 3 bases, with 19 bases spanning the gap. The CDR3 has 17 amino acids. CDR3 sequence (DNA): TGCGCCAGCAGTCAACCTCCAGAAAAAGTGTCAGACTATGGCTACACCTTC. It encodes CASSQPPEKVSDYGYTF.

The V and J genes are TRBV5-1 and TRBJ2-2; 10 bases fit TRBD2. Germline assignment: CDR1 SGHRS and CDR2 YFSETQ. The CDR3 length is 17 residues. V lost 1 base and J lost 3; bases outside the gene matches: 6. The CDR3 is CASSLSSGSVYTGELFF. The DNA for the CDR3 is TGCGCCAGCAGCTTGTCTAGCGGGAGCGTTTACACCGGGGAGCTGTTTTTT.

This clone was recorded a few times. The V and J genes are TRBV25-1 and TRBJ2-7; maybe TRBD1 (5 bases). CDR1 and CDR2 (germline): MGHDK, SYGVNS. Trimming stripped 1 base from V and 4 bases from J, with 11 bases between. The CDR3 spans 14 residues. The CDR3 here is CASSESGLGYEQYF. CDR3 sequence (DNA): TGTGCCAGCAGTGAATCAGGGCTTGGGTACGAGCAGTACTTC.

The chain links TRBV7-2 to TRBJ1-2; no clear D. The CDR3 has 14 amino acids. CDR1 and CDR2 (germline): SGHTA, FQGNSA. Trimming removed 1 base from V and 0 bases from J, with 6 bases in between. The CDR3 loop is CASSLGVANYGYTF. CDR3 coding DNA: TGTGCCAGCAGCTTAGGAGTAGCTAACTATGGCTACACCTTC.

The CDR3 coding sequence is TGTGCCATCAGTCCGACAGGGGGCTCGAACACCGGGGAGCTGTTTTTT. This codes for CAISPTGGSNTGELFF. The chain employs TRBV10-3 and TRBJ2-2; 10 nucleotides line up with TRBD1. Looked up from germline, CDR1 is ENHRY and CDR2 is SYGVKD. V lost 5 bases and J lost 0; bases outside the gene matches: 3. The CDR3 is made up of 16 amino acids.

This sequence joins TRBV4-3 and TRBJ1-4, with a possible D match to TRBD1 (6 bases). Per the germline V gene, CDR1 is LGHNA and CDR2 is YSLEER. This CDR3 is built from 14 residues. V lost 0 bases and J 15 bases, leaving 17 bases between the germline ends. Here the CDR3 reads CASSQDIGQFAVFF. In DNA form, the CDR3 reads TGCGCCAGCAGCCAAGATATTGGACAGTTTGCGGTGTTTTTT.

V usage is TRBV27 and J usage is TRBJ1-1; TRBD1 is a possible D gene (6 bases). The CDR3 has 15 residues. Germline V gives CDR1 MNHEY, CDR2 SMNVEV (reference sequence). The V gene lost 0 bases and the J gene lost 5 bases, with 13 bases spanning the gap. In nucleotides, the CDR3 is TGTGCCAGCAGTTTATCGCGGGCGGGGGCTACTGAAGCTTTCTTT. This translates into CASSLSRAGATEAFF.

This clone was found once. The V gene is TRBV7-9, the J gene TRBJ2-7, with D maybe TRBD2 (6 bases). Per the germline V gene, CDR1 is SEHNR and CDR2 is FQNEAQ (reference sequence). The CDR3 runs to 14 residues. Trimming took off 8 bases at V and 1 base at J, with 15 bases between the two ends. CDR3 DNA: TGTGCCAGCGAGGGGCGGGGTTCATCCTACGAGCAGTACTTC. Its protein is CASEGRGSSYEQYF.

With respect to this clone: The sample contains more than one DNA sequence encoding this CDR3. The rearrangement uses TRBV25-1 and TRBJ2-7; tentatively, D is TRBD2 (5 bases). Germline V gene data show CDR1 as MGHDK and CDR2 as SYGVNS. This CDR3 spans 13 amino acids. Between the trimmed V and J ends, which lost 0 bases and 4 bases, there was a span of 7 bases. CDR3: CASSEYGLYEQYF. CDR3 coding DNA: TGTGCCAGCAGTGAATACGGACTTTACGAGCAGTACTTC.